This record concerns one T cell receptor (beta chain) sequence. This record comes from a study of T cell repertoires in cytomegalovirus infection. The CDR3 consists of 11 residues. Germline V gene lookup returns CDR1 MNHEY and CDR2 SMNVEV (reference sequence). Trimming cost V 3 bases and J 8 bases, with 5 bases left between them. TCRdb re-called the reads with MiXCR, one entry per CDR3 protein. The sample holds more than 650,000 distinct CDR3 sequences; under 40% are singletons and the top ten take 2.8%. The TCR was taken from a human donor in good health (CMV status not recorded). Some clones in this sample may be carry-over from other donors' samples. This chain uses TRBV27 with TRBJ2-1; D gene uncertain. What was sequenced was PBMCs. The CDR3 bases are TGTGCCAGCAGTTTTATTCATGAGCAGTTCTTC. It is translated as CASSFIHEQFF.